The 15 T cell receptor beta chains listed next were all sequenced from one sample in a study of cytomegalovirus exposure and HLA in healthy donors. The study ran its PCR with 60 Vbeta and 13 Jbeta primers. TCRdb's copy holds only in-frame clones and misses some; the assay was immunoSEQ multiplex PCR. Found here are about 160,000 clones, roughly 80% of them singletons; the top ten hold 8.5%. The sample comprised PBMCs. The receptors derive from a male donor in good health and CMV-seropositive.

This chain uses TRBV10-3 with TRBJ1-5; unclear D gene. V was trimmed by 0 bases and J by 4 bases, leaving 10 bases between them. CDR3 length: 15 residues. CDR1 is ENHRY and CDR2 is SYGVKD in the germline V gene. CDR3 residues: CAISESVVLNQPQHF. DNA of the CDR3: TGTGCCATCAGTGAGTCAGTAGTTCTGAATCAGCCCCAGCATTTT.

The chain has TRBV7-9 and TRBJ2-1; D is possibly TRBD1 (7 bases). The V and J ends lost 5 bases and 0 bases respectively, with 14 bases between them. The CDR3 runs to 16 residues. CDR1 is SEHNR and CDR2 is FQNEAQ in the germline V gene (reference sequence). CDR3 protein: CASSPGGLSSYNEQFF. The CDR3 bases are TGTGCCAGCAGCCCAGGGGGGCTTAGCTCCTACAATGAGCAGTTCTTC.

The chain recombines TRBV10-2 with TRBJ2-7; TRBD1 matches at 12 bases. The CDR3 runs to 14 residues. Germline CDR1 and CDR2: WSHSY and SAAADI. V was clipped by 6 bases and J by 6 bases; unmatched bases: 6. The DNA of the CDR3 is TGCGCCAGCAGACTGGGGACAGGGGGCTCCGAGCAGTACTTC. Amino acids: CASRLGTGGSEQYF.

This chain uses TRBV6-5 with TRBJ1-1; 7 bases are a match to TRBD1. The CDR3 length is 15 residues. V trimming: 5 bases; J trimming: 0 bases; junction bases outside the gene matches: 6. Germline lookup yields CDR1 MNHEY and CDR2 SVGAGI. CDR3 region: CASSRLDRLNTEAFF. CDR3 nucleotides: TGTGCCAGCAGTCGACTGGACAGGTTGAACACTGAAGCTTTCTTT.

This clone has a single count. V gene TRBV7-8 combines with J gene TRBJ1-3; perhaps TRBD1 as D (5 bases). The germline V gene encodes CDR1 SGHVS and CDR2 FQNEAQ. Between the trimmed V and J ends, which lost 5 bases and 4 bases, there was a span of 18 bases. The CDR3 loop spans 16 amino acids. CDR3 sequence (DNA): TGTGCCAGCAGCAGAGGGCCGGAGGGGCGAGGAAACACCATATATTTT. Amino acids: CASSRGPEGRGNTIYF.

The CDR3 is CASSPLYPGDEMTQYF. The DNA for the CDR3 is TGCGCCAGCAGCCCTTTGTATCCGGGAGATGAGATGACCCAGTACTTC. The chain recombines TRBV4-3 with TRBJ2-5, with D tentatively TRBD2 (6 bases). The germline V and J ends were trimmed by 4 bases and 7 bases, with 22 bases remaining between them. This CDR3 is built from 16 residues. CDR1 is LGHNA, CDR2 YSLEER, per germline.

This clone was seen a few times. The chain combines TRBV11-2 with TRBJ2-5, with D perhaps TRBD1 (6 bases). The J call could be wrong; TRBJ2-7 is a better fit for the DNA end. The CDR3 is made up of 15 amino acids. CDR1 is SGHAT and CDR2 is FQNNGV in the germline V gene. CDR3 sequence (DNA): TGTGCCAGCAGCTTAGGGCCAGGGGAAGGGTACGAGCAGTACTTC. This sequence encodes CASSLGPGEGYEQYF.

Here the CDR3 reads CASSFRDRDSPLHF. DNA of the CDR3: TGCGCCAGCAGCTTCCGGGACAGGGATTCACCCCTCCACTTT. V gene TRBV5-1 combines with J gene TRBJ1-6, with TRBD1 identical over 9 bases. Germline lookup yields CDR1 SGHRS and CDR2 YFSETQ. This CDR3 has 14 amino acids. The V gene end was trimmed by 2 bases and the J gene end by 8 bases; junction bases not matched to a gene: 2.

On this clone itself: Mismatch with germline at one junction end may stem from a read error. This chain joins TRBV4-1 and TRBJ2-6; D possibly corresponds to TRBD2 (6 bases). The CDR3 is 16 residues long. CDR1 and CDR2 from the germline V gene are MGHRA and YSYEKL. The CDR3 bases are TGCGCCAGCAGTCTCCCCAGGGACTCTGGGGCCAACGGCCTGACTTTC. Its protein product is CASSLPRDSGANGLTF.

V and J are TRBV7-6 and TRBJ2-3, with 7 nucleotides matching TRBD1. This CDR3 is built from 17 residues. Germline V lookup: CDR1 SGHVS, CDR2 FNYEAQ. Trimming removed 3 bases from V and 2 bases from J; junction bases left unmatched: 11. The CDR3 spells CASSFDRDGTTTDTQYF. The CDR3 DNA is TGTGCCAGCAGCTTTGACAGGGACGGGACCACCACAGATACGCAGTATTTT.

This clone was detected a few times. J is TRBJ2-7 and V is TRBV4-3; 7 bases line up with TRBD1. Germline CDR1 reads LGHNA; CDR2 reads YSLEER. This CDR3 has 16 residues. J gave up 2 bases and V 0 bases, and 7 bases lay outside the gene matches. The CDR3 DNA reads TGCGCCAGCAGCCAAGATCCCCAGGGGGTTACCTACGAGCAGTACTTC. Translated, it gives CASSQDPQGVTYEQYF.

The gene calls are TRBV5-4 and TRBJ1-1; perhaps TRBD1 as D (5 bases). V was pared by 4 bases and J by 1 base, with 20 bases between. Germline V gene data show CDR1 as SGHNT and CDR2 as YYREEE (reference sequence). The length of the CDR3 is 17 residues. CDR3 region: CASSGGGTVLPNTEAFF. The CDR3 DNA follows: TGTGCCAGCAGCGGGGGGGGGACGGTGTTACCGAACACTGAAGCTTTCTTT.

This chain uses TRBV10-3 with TRBJ1-1, with TRBD1 identical over 8 bases. The ends lost 7 bases at V and 6 bases at J; junction bases unmatched: 10. The CDR3 has 14 amino acids. Germline V lookup: CDR1 ENHRY, CDR2 SYGVKD. CDR3 coding DNA: TGTGCCATCAAAGAGACAGGGGTAATCCCTGAAGCTTTCTTT. Amino acid sequence: CAIKETGVIPEAFF.

This chain uses TRBV7-9 with TRBJ1-6; D perhaps matches TRBD1 (5 bases). Germline-derived CDR1 and CDR2 are SEHNR and FQNEAQ (reference sequence). CDR3 length equals 14 residues. The V gene lost 5 bases and the J gene lost 10 bases, with 15 bases spanning the gap. The CDR3 DNA sequence: TGTGCCAGCAGCAATCTTTGGGGGGACTCACCCCTCCACTTT. Translating it yields CASSNLWGDSPLHF.

The chain links TRBV10-3 to TRBJ2-3; TRBD1 agrees at 9 bases. V gave up 6 bases and J gave up 6 bases; unmatched junction bases: 7. Germline V gives CDR1 ENHRY, CDR2 SYGVKD. The CDR3 consists of 14 residues. Here the CDR3 reads CAISPGQGADTQYF. CDR3 bases: TGTGCCATCAGCCCGGGACAGGGAGCCGATACGCAGTATTTT.